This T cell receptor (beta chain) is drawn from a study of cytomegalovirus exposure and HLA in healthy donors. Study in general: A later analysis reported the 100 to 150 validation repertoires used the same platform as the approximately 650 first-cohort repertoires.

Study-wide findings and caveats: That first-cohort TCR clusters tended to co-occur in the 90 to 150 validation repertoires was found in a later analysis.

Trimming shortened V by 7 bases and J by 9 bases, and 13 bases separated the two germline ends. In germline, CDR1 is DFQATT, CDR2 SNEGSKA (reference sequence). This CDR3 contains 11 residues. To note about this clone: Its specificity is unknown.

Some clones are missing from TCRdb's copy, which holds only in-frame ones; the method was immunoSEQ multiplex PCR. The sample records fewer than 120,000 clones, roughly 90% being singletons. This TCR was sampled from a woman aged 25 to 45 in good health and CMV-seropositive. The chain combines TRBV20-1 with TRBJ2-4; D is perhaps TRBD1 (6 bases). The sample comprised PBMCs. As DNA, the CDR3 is TGCAGTGTAGAGGACAGTTTCATTCAGTACTTC. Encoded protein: CSVEDSFIQYF.